The sequence of this TCR beta chain was determined in a study of CXCR3-negative and CXCR3-positive naive CD8 T cells (dated by TCRdb to between 2018 and 2021). Some background on the complete study: In total, roughly 140 million TRB reads were obtained, corresponding to roughly 1.5 +/- 0.3 million reads per library. Diversity and physicochemical repertoire analyses covered over 10 donors pooled from two independent experiments. TRBV-TRBJ cluster analysis included naive subsets from roughly 5 donors and memory cells from 3 donors.

What the authors observed across the whole study: Because CXCR3 expression was partially decreased after cryopreservation, freshly isolated PBMCs were used for most assays. Both naive subsets had comparably high repertoire diversity, while memory CD8+ T cells had much lower repertoire diversity. Because surface CD5, which is linked to self-reactivity in mice, was comparable between the naive subsets, TCR interaction strength was also inferred from TRB CDR3 physicochemical properties. Within the same donor, TRBV-TRBJ usage looked similar between naive CXCR3-negative and CXCR3-positive cells, but memory cells had distinct patterns. TRB CDR3s from CXCR3-positive naive cells showed higher hydrophobicity (lower Kidera factor 4), lower energy, and higher strength and volume indices than CXCR3-negative naive cells.

To note about this clonotype: Its antigen specificity is not known.

Sequenced on a NextSeq 550. The Human TCR Profiling Kit (MiLaboratory) was used to make UMI-labeled 5' RACE TRB cDNA libraries. The full amount of extracted RNA was used for cDNA synthesis, and the full amount of resulting cDNA was used for PCR amplification. Libraries were prepared in parallel using an identical number of PCR cycles. The authors processed their data as follows. MIGEC and MiXCR extracted about 50,000 +/- 10,000 unique UMI-labeled TRB cDNA molecules per library, requiring at least two reads per UMI. On average, each library contained roughly 40,000 +/- 10,000 functional in-frame TRB CDR3 nucleotide clonotypes without stop codons. After each sample was downsampled to 5000 UMI-labeled TRB molecules, VDJtools was used to calculate diversity metrics such as normalized Shannon-Wiener and Chao1. Clonotype-size-weighted physicochemical properties of the central five CDR3 residues (interaction energy, strength, volume and Kidera factor 4) were computed in VDJtools. Reprocessed by TCRdb, the reads give a single entry per CDR3 protein sequence, without DNA. TCRdb's processing, not the authors', yielded these V and J calls. The sample's table lists a count of approximately 96,000 distinct CDR3 sequences. Together, the top ten hold approximately 1.1% of the sample.

Each CD8+ T cell subset was flow-sorted in triplicate, and approximately 280,000 cells per subset were placed directly into RLT lysis buffer. To exclude memory contaminants, naive CD8+ T cells were stringently defined as CD45RO-CCR7+CD27+CD95-. Peripheral blood mononuclear cells were isolated from buffy coats by standard density gradient centrifugation. A FACSAria III was used to flow-sort naive CXCR3-negative and CXCR3-positive CD8+ T cells. Total RNA was extracted from sorted cells using an RNeasy Mini Kit. The CDR3 covers 13 residues, taking in both the cysteine and the phenylalanine. No nucleotide data were recorded. From a lookup of the germline V gene, CDR1 and CDR2 are SGHRS and YFSETQ.

Sequencing used naive CXCR3+ CD8+ T cells from blood. The cell subset or site label for this specimen denotes: CD45RO-CCR7+CD27+CD95- naive CD8+ T cells expressing CXCR3 (TNR3+). Recombination connected TRBV5-1 to TRBJ2-2. This TCR was sampled from a human donor in good health. Some clones in this sample may be carry-over from other donors' samples. The CDR3 reads as follows: CASSLSYTGELFF.